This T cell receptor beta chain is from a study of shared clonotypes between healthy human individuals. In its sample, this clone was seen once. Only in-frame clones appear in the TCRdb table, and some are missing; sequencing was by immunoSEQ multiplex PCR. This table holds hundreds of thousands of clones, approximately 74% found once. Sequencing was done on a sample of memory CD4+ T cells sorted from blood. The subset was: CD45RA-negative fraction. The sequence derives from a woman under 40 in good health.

The CDR3 DNA is TGCGCCAGCAGCCAAGATCCCGGGGGCGCGGGTCAGCCCCAGCATTTT. It specifies CASSQDPGGAGQPQHF. The V call is TRBV4-1, the J call TRBJ1-5, with D possibly TRBD1 on 6 matching bases. The length of the CDR3 is 16 residues. Germline V lookup: CDR1 MGHRA, CDR2 YSYEKL. Trimming pared 0 bases from V and 6 bases from J, leaving 15 bases between.